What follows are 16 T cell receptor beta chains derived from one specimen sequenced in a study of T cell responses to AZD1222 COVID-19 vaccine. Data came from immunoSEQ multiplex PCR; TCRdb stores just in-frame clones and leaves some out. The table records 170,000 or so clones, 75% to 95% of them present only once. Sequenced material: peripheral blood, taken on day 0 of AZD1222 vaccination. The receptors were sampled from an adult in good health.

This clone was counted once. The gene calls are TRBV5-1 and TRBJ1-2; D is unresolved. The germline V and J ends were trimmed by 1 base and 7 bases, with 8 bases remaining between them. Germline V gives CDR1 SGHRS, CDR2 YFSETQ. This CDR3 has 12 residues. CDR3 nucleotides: TGCGCCAGCAGCTTGCCGGCGGGTGGCTACACCTTC. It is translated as CASSLPAGGYTF.

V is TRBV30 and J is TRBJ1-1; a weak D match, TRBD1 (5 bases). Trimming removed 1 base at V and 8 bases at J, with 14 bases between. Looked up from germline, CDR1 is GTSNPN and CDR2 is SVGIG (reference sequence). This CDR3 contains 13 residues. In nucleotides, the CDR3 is TGTGCCTGGAGTGCCACAGGACCCGGGGAAGCTTTCTTT. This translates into CAWSATGPGEAFF.

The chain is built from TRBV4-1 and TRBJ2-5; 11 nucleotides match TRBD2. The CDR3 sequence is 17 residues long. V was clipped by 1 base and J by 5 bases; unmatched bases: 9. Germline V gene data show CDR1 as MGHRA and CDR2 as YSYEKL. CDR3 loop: CASSQGLAGGNWETQYF. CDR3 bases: TGCGCCAGCAGCCAAGGGCTAGCGGGGGGAAACTGGGAGACCCAGTACTTC.

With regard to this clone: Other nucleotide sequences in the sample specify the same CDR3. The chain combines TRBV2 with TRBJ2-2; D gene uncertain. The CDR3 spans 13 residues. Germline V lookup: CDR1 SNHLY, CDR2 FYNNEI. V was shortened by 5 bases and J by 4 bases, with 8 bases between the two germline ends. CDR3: CASSPRGTGELFF. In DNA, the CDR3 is TGTGCCAGCAGTCCCCGCGGCACCGGGGAGCTGTTTTTT.

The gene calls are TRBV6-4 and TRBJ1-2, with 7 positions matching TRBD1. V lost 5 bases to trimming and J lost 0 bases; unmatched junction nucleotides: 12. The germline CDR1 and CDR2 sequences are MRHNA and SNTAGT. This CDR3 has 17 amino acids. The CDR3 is CASSHSFGDRANYGYTF. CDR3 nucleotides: TGTGCCAGCAGTCATTCTTTCGGGGACAGAGCTAACTATGGCTACACCTTC.

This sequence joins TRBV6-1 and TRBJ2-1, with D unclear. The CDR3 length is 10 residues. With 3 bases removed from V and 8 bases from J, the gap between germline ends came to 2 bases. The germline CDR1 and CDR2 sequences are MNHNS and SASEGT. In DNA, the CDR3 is TGTGCCAGCAGTGAGTATGAGCAGTTCTTC. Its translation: CASSEYEQFF.

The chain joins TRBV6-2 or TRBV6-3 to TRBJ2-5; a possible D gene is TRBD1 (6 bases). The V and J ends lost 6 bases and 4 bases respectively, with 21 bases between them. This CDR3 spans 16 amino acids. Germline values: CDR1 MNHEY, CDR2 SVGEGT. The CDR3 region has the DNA TGTGCCAGCAGCACTAGGGGGTCGGTACCAAGAGAGACCCAGTACTTC. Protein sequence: CASSTRGSVPRETQYF.

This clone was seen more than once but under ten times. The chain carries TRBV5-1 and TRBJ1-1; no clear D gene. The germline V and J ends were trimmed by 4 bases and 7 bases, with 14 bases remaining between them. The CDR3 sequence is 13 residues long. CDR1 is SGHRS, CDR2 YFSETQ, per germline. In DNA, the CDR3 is TGCGCCAGCAGCGGGAGCTTGGGCGTTGAAGCTTTCTTT. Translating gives CASSGSLGVEAFF.

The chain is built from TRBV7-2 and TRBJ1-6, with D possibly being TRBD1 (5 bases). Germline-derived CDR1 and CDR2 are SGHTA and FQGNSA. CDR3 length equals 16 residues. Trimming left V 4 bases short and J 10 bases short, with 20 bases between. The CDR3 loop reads CASSSGGQALNSPLHF. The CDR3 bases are TGTGCCAGCAGCTCCGGGGGTCAGGCGCTTAACTCACCCCTCCACTTT.

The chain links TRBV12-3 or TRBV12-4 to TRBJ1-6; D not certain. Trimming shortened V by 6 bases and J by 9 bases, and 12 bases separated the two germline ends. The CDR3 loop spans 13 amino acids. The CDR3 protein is CASRPDNRSPLHF. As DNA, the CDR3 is TGTGCCAGCAGGCCAGATAATCGTTCACCCCTCCACTTT.

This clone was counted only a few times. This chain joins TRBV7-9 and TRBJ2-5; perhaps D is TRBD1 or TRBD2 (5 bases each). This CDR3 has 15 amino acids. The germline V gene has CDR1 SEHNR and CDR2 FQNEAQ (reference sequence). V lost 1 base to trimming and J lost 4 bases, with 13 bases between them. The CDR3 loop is CASSLVGGVGETQYF. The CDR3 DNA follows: TGTGCCAGCAGCTTAGTTGGGGGTGTCGGAGAGACCCAGTACTTC. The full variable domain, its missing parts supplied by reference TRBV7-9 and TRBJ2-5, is DTGVSQNPRHKITKRGQNVTFRCDPISEHNRLYWYRQTLGQGPEFLTYFQNEAQLEKSRLLSDRFSAERPKGSFSTLEIQRTEQGDSAMYLCASSLVGGVGETQYFGPGTRLLVL.

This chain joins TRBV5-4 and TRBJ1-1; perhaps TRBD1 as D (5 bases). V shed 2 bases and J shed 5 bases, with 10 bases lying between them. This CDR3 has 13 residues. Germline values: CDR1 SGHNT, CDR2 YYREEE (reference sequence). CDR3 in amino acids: CASSFGGETEAFF. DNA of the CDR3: TGTGCCAGCAGCTTTGGGGGAGAAACTGAAGCTTTCTTT.

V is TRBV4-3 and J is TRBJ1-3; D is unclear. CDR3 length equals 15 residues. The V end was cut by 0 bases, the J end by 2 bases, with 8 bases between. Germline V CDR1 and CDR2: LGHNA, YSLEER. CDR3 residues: CASSQDTGTGNTIYF. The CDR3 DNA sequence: TGCGCCAGCAGCCAAGACACGGGGACTGGAAACACCATATATTTT.

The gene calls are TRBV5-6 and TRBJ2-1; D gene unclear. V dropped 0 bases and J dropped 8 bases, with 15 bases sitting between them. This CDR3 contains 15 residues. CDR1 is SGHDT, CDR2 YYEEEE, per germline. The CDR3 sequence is CASSLVAPLRDEQFF. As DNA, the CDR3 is TGTGCCAGCAGCTTGGTTGCGCCCCTTCGGGATGAGCAGTTCTTC.

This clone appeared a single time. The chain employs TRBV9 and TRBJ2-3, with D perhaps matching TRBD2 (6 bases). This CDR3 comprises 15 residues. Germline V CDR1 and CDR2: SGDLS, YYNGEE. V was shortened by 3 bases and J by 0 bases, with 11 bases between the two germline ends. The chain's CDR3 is CASSAMGTSTDTQYF. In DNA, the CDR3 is TGTGCCAGCAGCGCCATGGGGACTAGCACAGATACGCAGTATTTT.

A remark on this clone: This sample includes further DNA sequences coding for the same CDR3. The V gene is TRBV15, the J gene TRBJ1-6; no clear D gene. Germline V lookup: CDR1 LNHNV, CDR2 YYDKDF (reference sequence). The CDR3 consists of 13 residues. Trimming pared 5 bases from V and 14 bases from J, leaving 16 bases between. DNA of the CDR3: TGTGCCACCAGCGCTGGCCCCGGGGAAACCCTCCACTTT. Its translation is CATSAGPGETLHF. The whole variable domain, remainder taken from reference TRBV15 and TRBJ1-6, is DAMVIQNPRYQVTQFGKPVTLSCSQTLNHNVMYWYQQKSSQAPKLLFHYYDKDFNNEADTPDNFQSRRPNTSFCFLDIRSPGLGDTAMYLCATSAGPGETLHFGNGTRLTVT.